This T cell receptor (beta chain) was sequenced for a study of shared clonotypes between healthy human individuals. Across the study: CD4 naive and CD4 memory each took three plates per donor, while CD8 naive took two and CD8 memory one. Study results and limitations: Blood was the only sampled material, and tissue repertoires likely differ.

Germline assignment: CDR1 MDHEN and CDR2 SYDVKM. This CDR3 contains 15 residues. The V gene end was trimmed by 6 bases and the J gene end by 6 bases; junction bases not matched to a gene: 10. Every one of the donors was a Caucasian adult that lived in Nashville, Tennessee. This clone turned up a few times. The antigen is unknown. This table comes from immunoSEQ multiplex PCR, and its TCRdb copy is limited to in-frame clones, with some not included. The table lists nearly 1,000,000 clones, 76% of them singletons. Sequencing used memory CD4+ T cells sorted from blood. Documented subset: CD45RA-negative fraction. The V call is TRBV28, the J call TRBJ1-2; 10 nucleotides agree with TRBD1. The clonotype originates from a man aged 18 to 30 in good health. This CDR3 is CASRDRQGARDGYTF. CDR3 sequence (DNA): TGTGCCAGCAGGGATAGACAGGGGGCGAGAGATGGCTACACCTTC.